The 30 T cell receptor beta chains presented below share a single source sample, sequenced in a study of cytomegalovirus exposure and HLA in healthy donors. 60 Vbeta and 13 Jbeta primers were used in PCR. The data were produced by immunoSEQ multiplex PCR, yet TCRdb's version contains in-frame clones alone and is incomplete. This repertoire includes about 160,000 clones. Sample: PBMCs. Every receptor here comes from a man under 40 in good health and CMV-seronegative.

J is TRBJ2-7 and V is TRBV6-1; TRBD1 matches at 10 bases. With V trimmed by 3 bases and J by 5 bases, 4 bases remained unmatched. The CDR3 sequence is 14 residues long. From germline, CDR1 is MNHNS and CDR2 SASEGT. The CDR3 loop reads CASSEDRGMNEQYF. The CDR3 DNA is TGTGCCAGCAGTGAGGACAGGGGGATGAACGAGCAGTACTTC.

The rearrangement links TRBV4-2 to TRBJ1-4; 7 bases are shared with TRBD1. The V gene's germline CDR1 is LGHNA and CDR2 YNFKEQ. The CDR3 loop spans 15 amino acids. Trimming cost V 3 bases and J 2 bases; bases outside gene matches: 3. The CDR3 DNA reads TGTGCCAGCAGCCAGCCACAGGGGACTAATGAAAAACTGTTTTTT. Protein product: CASSQPQGTNEKLFF.

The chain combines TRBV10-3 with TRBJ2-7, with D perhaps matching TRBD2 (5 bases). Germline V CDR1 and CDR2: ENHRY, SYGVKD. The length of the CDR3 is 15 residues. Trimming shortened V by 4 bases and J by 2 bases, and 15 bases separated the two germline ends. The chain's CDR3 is CAISGSGNTPYEQYF. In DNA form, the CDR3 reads TGTGCCATCAGTGGTTCGGGGAACACGCCCTACGAGCAGTACTTC.

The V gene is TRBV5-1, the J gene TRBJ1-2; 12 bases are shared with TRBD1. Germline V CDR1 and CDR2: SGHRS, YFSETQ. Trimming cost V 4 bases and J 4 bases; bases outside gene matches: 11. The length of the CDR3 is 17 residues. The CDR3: CASSTTGQGAVGYGYTF. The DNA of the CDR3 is TGCGCCAGCAGCACGACGGGACAGGGGGCAGTGGGCTATGGCTACACCTTC.

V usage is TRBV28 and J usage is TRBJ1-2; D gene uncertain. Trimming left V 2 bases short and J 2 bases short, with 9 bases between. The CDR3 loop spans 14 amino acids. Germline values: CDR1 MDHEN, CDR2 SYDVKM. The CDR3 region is CASSLIRGNYGYTF. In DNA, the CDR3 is TGTGCCAGCAGTTTAATAAGAGGGAACTATGGCTACACCTTC.

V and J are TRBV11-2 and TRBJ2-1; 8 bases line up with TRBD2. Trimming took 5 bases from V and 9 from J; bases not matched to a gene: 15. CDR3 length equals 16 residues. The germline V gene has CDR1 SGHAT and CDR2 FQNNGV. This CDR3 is CASSPAPGLVSSEQFF. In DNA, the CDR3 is TGTGCCAGCAGCCCTGCCCCGGGACTAGTGAGCTCTGAGCAGTTCTTC. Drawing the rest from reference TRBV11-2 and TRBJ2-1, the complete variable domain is EAGVAQSPRYKIIEKRQSVAFWCNPISGHATLYWYQQILGQGPKLLIQFQNNGVVDDSQLPKDRFSAERLKGVDSTLKIQPAKLEDSAVYLCASSPAPGLVSSEQFFGPGTRLTVL.

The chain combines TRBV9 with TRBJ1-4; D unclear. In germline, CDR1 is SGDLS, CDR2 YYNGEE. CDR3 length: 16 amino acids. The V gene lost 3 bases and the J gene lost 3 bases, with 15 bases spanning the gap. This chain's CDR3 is CASSAQRVAPNEKLFF. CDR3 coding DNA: TGTGCCAGCAGCGCACAGAGGGTAGCTCCTAATGAAAAACTGTTTTTT.

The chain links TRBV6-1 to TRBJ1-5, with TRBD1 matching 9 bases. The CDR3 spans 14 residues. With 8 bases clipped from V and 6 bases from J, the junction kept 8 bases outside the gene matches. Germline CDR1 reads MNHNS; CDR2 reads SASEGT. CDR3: CASGAGTGLQPQHF. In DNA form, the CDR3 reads TGTGCCAGCGGGGCCGGGACAGGGCTTCAGCCCCAGCATTTT.

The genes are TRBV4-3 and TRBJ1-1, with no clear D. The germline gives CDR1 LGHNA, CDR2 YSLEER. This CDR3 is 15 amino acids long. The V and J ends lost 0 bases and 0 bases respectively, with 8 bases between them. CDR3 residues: CASSQETTVNTEAFF. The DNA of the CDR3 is TGCGCCAGCAGCCAAGAGACTACAGTGAACACTGAAGCTTTCTTT.

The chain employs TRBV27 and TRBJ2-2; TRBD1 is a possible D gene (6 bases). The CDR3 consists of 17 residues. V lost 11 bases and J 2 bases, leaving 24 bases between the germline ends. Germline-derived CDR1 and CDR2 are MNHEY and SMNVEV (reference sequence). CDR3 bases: TGTGCCGGGGGTCAGGACAGAAGAGACCTAAACACCGGGGAGCTGTTTTTT. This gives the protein CAGGQDRRDLNTGELFF.

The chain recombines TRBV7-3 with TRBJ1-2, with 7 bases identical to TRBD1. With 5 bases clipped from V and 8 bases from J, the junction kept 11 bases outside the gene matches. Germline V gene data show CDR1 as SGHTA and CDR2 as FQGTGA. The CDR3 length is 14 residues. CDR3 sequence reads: CASSPGTESIGYTF. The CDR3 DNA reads TGTGCCAGCAGCCCCGGGACAGAATCTATAGGCTACACCTTC.

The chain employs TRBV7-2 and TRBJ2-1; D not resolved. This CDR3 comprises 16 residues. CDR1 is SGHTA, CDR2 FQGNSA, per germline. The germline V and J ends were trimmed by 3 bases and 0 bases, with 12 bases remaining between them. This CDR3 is CASSFRPTSSYNEQFF. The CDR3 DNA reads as TGTGCCAGCAGCTTCCGGCCGACAAGCTCCTACAATGAGCAGTTCTTC.

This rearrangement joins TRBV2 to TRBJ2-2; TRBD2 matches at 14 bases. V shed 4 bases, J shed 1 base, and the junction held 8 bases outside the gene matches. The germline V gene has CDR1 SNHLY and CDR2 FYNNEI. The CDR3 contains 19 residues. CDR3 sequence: CASSGSTTSGRGNTGELFF. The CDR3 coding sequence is TGTGCCAGCAGTGGAAGTACGACTAGCGGGAGGGGGAACACCGGGGAGCTGTTTTTT.

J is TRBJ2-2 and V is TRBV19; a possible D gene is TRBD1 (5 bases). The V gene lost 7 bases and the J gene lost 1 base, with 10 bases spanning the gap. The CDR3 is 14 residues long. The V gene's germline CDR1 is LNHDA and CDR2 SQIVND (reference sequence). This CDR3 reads CASTSQGNTGELFF. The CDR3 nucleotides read TGTGCCAGTACGTCTCAGGGGAACACCGGGGAGCTGTTTTTT.

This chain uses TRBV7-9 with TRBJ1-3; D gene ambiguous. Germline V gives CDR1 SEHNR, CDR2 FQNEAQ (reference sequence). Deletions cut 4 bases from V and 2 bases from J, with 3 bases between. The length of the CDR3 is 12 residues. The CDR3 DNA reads TGTGCCAGCAGCTCTACTGGAAACACCATATATTTT. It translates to CASSSTGNTIYF.

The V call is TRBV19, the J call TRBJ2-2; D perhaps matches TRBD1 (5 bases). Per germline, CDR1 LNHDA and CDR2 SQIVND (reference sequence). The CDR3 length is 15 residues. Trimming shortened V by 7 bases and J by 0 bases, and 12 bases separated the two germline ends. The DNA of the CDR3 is TGTGCCAGTACCCTAGACAGAGCGAACACCGGGGAGCTGTTTTTT. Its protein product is CASTLDRANTGELFF.

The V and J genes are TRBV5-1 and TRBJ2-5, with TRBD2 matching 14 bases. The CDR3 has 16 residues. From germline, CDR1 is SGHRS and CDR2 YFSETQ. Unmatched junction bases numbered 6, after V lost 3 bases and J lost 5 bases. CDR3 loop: CASSSGTSGSMETQYF. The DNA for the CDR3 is TGCGCCAGCAGCTCGGGGACTAGCGGGAGCATGGAGACCCAGTACTTC.

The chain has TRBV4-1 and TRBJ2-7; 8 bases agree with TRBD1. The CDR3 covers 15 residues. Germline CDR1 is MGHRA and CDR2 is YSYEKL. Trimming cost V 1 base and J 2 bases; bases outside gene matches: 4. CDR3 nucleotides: TGCGCCAGCAGCCAAGGACAGGGGTTGACCTACGAGCAGTACTTC. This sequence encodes CASSQGQGLTYEQYF.

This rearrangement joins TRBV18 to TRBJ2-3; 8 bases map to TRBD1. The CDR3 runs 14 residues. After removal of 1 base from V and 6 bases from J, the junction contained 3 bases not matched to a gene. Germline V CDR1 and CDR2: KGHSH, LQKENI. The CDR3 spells CASSPQGQEDTQYF. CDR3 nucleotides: TGTGCCAGCTCACCACAGGGACAGGAGGATACGCAGTATTTT.

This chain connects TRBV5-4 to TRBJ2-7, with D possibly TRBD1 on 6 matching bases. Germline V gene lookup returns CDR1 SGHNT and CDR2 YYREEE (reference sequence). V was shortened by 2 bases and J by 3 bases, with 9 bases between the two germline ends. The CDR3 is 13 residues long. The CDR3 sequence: CASSLQGGYEQYF. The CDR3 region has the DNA TGTGCCAGCAGCTTACAGGGTGGCTACGAGCAGTACTTC.

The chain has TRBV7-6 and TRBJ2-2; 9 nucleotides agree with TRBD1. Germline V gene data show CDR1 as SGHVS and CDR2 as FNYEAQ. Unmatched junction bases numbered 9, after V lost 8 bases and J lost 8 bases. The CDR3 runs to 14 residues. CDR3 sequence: CASSRYRGQGELFF. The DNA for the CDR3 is TGTGCCAGCTCCCGCTACAGGGGGCAGGGGGAGCTGTTTTTT.

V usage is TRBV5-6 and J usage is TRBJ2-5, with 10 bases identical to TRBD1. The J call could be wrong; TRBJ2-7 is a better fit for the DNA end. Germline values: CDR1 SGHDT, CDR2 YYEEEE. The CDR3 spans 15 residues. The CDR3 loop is CASSRPGQGFYEQYF. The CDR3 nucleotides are TGTGCCAGCAGCCGTCCGGGACAGGGGTTCTACGAGCAGTACTTC.

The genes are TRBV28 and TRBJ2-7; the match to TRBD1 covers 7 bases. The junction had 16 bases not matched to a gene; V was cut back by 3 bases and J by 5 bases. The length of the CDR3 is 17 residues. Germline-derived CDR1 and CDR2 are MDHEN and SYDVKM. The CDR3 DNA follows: TGTGCCAGCAGTTTTAGAGCAGGGGGAGTGAAACCTCACGAGCAGTACTTC. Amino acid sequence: CASSFRAGGVKPHEQYF.

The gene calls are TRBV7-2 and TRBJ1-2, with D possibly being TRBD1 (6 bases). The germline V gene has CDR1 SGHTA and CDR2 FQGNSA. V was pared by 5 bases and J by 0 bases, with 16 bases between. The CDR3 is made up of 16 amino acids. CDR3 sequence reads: CASSRTGSGSNYGYTF. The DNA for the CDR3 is TGTGCCAGCAGCCGTACAGGGAGTGGGTCTAACTATGGCTACACCTTC. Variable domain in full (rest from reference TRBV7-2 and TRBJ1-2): GAGVSQSPSNKVTEKGKDVELRCDPISGHTALYWYRQSLGQGLEFLIYFQGNSAPDKSGLPSDRFSAERTGGSVSTLTIQRTQQEDSAVYLCASSRTGSGSNYGYTFGSGTRLTVV.

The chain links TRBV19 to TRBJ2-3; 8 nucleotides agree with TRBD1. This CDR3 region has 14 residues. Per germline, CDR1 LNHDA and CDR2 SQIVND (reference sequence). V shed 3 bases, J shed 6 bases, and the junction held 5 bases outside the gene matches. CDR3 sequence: CASSIRGQEDTQYF. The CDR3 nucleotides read TGTGCCAGTAGTATTAGGGGACAGGAGGATACGCAGTATTTT.

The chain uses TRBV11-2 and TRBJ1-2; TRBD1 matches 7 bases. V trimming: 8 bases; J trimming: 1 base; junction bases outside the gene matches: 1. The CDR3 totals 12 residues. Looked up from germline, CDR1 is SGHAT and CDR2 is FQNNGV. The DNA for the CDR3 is TGTGCCAGCCAGGGGGTTAACTATGGCTACACCTTC. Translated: CASQGVNYGYTF.

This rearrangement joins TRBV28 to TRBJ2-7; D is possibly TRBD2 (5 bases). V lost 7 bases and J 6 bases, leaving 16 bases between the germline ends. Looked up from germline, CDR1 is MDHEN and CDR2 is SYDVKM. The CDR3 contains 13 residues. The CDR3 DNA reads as TGTGCCAGCAAGACCCAACTAGTACGCGAGCAGTACTTC. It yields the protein CASKTQLVREQYF.

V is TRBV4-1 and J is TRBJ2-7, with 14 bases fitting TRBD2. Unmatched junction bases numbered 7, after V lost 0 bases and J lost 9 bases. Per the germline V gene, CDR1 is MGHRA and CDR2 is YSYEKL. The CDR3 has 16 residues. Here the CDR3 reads CASSQDLGLAGGLQYF. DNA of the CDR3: TGCGCCAGCAGCCAAGATCTAGGACTAGCGGGAGGTTTGCAGTACTTC.

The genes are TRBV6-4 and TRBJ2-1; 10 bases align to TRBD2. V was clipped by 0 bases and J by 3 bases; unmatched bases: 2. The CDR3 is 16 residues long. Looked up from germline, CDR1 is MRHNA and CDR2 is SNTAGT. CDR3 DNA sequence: TGTGCCAGCAGTGACTCAGGGACTAGCGACTACAATGAGCAGTTCTTC. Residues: CASSDSGTSDYNEQFF.

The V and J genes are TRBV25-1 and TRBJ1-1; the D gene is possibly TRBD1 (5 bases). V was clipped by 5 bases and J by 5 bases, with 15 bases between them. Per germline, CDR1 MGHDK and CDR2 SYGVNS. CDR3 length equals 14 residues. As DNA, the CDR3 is TGTGCCAGCAGTCCCATACGAAAGGGGACTGAAGCTTTCTTT. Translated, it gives CASSPIRKGTEAFF.